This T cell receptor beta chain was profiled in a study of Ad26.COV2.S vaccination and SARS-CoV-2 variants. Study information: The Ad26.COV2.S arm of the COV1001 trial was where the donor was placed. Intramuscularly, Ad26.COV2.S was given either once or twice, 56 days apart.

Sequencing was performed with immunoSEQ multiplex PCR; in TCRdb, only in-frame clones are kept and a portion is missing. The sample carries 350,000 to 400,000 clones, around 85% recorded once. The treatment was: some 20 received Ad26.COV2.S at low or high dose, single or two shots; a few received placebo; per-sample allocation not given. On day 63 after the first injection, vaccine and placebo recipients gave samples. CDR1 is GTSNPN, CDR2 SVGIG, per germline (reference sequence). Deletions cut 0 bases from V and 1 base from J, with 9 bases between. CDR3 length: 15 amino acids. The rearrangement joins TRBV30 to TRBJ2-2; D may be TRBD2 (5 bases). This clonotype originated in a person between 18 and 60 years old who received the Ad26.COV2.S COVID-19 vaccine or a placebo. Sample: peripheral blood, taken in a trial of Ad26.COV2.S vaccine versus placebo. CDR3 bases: TGTGCCTGGAGTGTACTTGCGGGGAACACCGGGGAGCTGTTTTTT. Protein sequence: CAWSVLAGNTGELFF.